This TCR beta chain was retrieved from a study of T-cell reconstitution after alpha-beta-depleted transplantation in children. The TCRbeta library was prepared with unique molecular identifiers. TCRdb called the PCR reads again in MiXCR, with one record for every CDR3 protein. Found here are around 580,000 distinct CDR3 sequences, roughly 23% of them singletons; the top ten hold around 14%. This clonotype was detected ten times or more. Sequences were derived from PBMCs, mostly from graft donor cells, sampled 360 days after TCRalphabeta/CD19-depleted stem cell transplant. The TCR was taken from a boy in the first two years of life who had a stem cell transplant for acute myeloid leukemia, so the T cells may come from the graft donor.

CDR3 sequence (DNA): TGCAGCGTTGACAGGGGGATGAACACTGAAGCTTTCTTT. This sequence encodes CSVDRGMNTEAFF. The chain uses TRBV29-1 and TRBJ1-1; the match to TRBD1 covers 7 bases. The CDR3 loop spans 13 amino acids. The V gene end was trimmed by 3 bases and the J gene end by 0 bases; junction bases not matched to a gene: 1. Germline CDR1 reads SQVTM; CDR2 reads ANQGSEA.